The T cell receptor beta chain described here comes from a study of shared clonotypes between healthy human individuals. Study at large: Sampling drew on donors who were a couple of women and a few men aged 18 to 49. General study findings and limits: For naive CD4 cells, roughly 4.8% of clonotypes were shared across a few donors.

Splitting of CD4+ cells produced CD45RA+ naive and CD45RA-negative memory subsets. Germline values: CDR1 MDHEN, CDR2 SYDVKM. V lost 6 bases and J 0 bases, leaving 14 bases between the germline ends. The CDR3 sequence is 16 residues long. TCRdb's copy holds only in-frame clones and misses some; the assay was immunoSEQ multiplex PCR. The profile shows some 2.4 million clones, over 85% of them singletons. Notes on this clone: Its specificity is not known.

This TCR was recovered from a young man in good health. Some clones in this sample may be carry-over from other donors' samples. The chain is built from TRBV28 and TRBJ2-2, with D tentatively TRBD1 (5 bases). Sequenced: naive CD4+ T cells from PBMCs. Subset here: CD45RA+ positively selected. The CDR3 DNA is TGTGCCAGCAGCTGGGGCCCCGGACCGAACACCGGGGAGCTGTTTTTT. Translation: CASSWGPGPNTGELFF.